This T cell receptor (beta chain) was sequenced in a study of OX40 agonist ivuxolimab in advanced cancers. Study-level information: Partial responses, seen in three patients, involved one hepatocellular carcinoma and two cutaneous melanomas. Whole-study results and caveats: Researchers report that CD8+ T cells had, on average, more expanded clones than CD4+. Circulating CD4+ and CD8+ T cells showed clonal expansion by week 6 at 0.1 to 3.0 mg/kg.

V lost 10 bases, J lost 2 bases, and 12 bases lay in between. CDR1 MNHEY and CDR2 SMNVEV come from the germline V gene (reference sequence). The CDR3 length is 13 residues. The method was immunoSEQ multiplex PCR; TCRdb's version includes in-frame clones alone and lacks a portion of them. This table holds 75,000 to 90,000 clones, 92% found once. Patients with autoimmune history or systemic immunosuppression were excluded. Turning to this clone: Its antigen is not identified.

The receptor comes from an adult with an advanced solid tumor such as melanoma, head and neck, liver or kidney cancer. The rearrangement joins TRBV27 to TRBJ2-1; TRBD2 is a possible D gene (5 bases). Sequenced here: CD4+ or CD8+ T cells sorted from blood, sampled in a trial of the OX40 agonist ivuxolimab. Here the CDR3 DNA reads TGTGCCACCCAAAGGACTGCCTACAATGAGCAGTTCTTC. It translates to CATQRTAYNEQFF.